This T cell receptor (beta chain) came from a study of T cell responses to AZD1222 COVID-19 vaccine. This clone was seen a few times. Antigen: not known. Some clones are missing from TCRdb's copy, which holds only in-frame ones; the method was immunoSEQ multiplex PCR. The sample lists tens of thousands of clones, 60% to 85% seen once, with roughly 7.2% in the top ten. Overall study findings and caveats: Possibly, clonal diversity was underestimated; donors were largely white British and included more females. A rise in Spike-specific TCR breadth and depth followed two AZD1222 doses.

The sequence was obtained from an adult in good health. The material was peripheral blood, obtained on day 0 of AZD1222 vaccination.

The CDR3 region is CASSRQGTTEAFF. CDR3 DNA: TGTGCCAGCAGTCGACAGGGCACGACTGAAGCTTTCTTT. The J gene is TRBJ1-1, the V gene TRBV6-5; 7 bases agree with TRBD1. There are 13 residues in the CDR3. J was trimmed by 5 bases and V by 5 bases; bases with no gene match: 5. Germline V gene lookup returns CDR1 MNHEY and CDR2 SVGAGI.